A selection of T cell receptor beta chains follows, all from one sample in a study of post-analysis software for immune sequencing data. TCRdb reprocessed the PCR reads via MiXCR and lists one record per CDR3 protein. The data show a few hundred thousand distinct CDR3 sequences, approximately 34% seen once. The sequenced sample was blood. The receptors originated from a girl younger than 18 with multiple sclerosis. Both conserved end residues are part of each CDR3. The D gene is left open where the match is weak. Clone size appears in some rows only: once, few, many, or a class for an expanded clone.

CDR3 protein: CATSRDGPVGLAGYEQYF
CDR3 DNA: TGTGCCACCAGCAGAGATGGGCCCGTGGGACTAGCGGGCTACGAGCAGTACTTC
D gene: TRBD2
V gene: TRBV15
J gene: TRBJ2-7
clone size: few
CDR3 length: 18

CDR3 protein: CSARDFTDGEETQYF
CDR3 DNA: TGCAGTGCTAGAGATTTCACTGACGGGGAAGAGACCCAGTACTTC
D gene: .
V gene: TRBV20-1
J gene: TRBJ2-5
clone size: .
CDR3 length: 15

CDR3 protein: CASSVNSFANYGYTF
CDR3 DNA: TGTGCCAGCAGCGTAAATAGCTTTGCTAACTATGGCTACACCTTC
D gene: .
V gene: TRBV9
J gene: TRBJ1-2
clone size: .
CDR3 length: 15

CDR3 protein: CASSQASGEQETQYF
CDR3 DNA: TGCGCCAGCAGCCAGGCTTCAGGGGAACAAGAGACCCAGTACTTC
D gene: .
V gene: TRBV4-1
J gene: TRBJ2-5
clone size: .
CDR3 length: 15

CDR3 protein: CTSSPRLAGGPNNEQFF
CDR3 DNA: TGTACCAGCAGCCCGCGACTAGCGGGGGGGCCCAACAATGAGCAGTTCTTC
D gene: TRBD2
V gene: TRBV7-9
J gene: TRBJ2-1
clone size: .
CDR3 length: 17

CDR3 protein: CASGRYNEQFF
CDR3 DNA: TGTGCCAGCGGGAGATACAATGAGCAGTTCTTC
D gene: .
V gene: TRBV7-9
J gene: TRBJ2-1
clone size: .
CDR3 length: 11

CDR3 protein: CSAGPRTGLRNSYEQYF
CDR3 DNA: TGCAGTGCTGGCCCCAGAACAGGGTTACGGAACTCCTACGAGCAGTACTTC
D gene: .
V gene: TRBV20-1
J gene: TRBJ2-7
clone size: .
CDR3 length: 17

CDR3 protein: CATYTRTTSTDTQYF
CDR3 DNA: TGTGCCACCTATACAAGGACAACTAGCACAGATACGCAGTATTTT
D gene: .
V gene: TRBV6-6
J gene: TRBJ2-3
clone size: .
CDR3 length: 15

CDR3 protein: CASSQELDTGELFF
CDR3 DNA: TGTGCCAGCAGCCAAGAATTGGACACCGGGGAGCTGTTTTTT
D gene: .
V gene: TRBV14
J gene: TRBJ2-2
clone size: .
CDR3 length: 14

CDR3 protein: CASSVDPPAGLQETQYF
CDR3 DNA: TGTGCCAGCAGCGTAGATCCGCCAGCGGGCCTCCAAGAGACCCAGTACTTC
D gene: .
V gene: TRBV9
J gene: TRBJ2-5
clone size: few
CDR3 length: 17

CDR3 protein: CASSYRAVQETQYF
CDR3 DNA: TGTGCCAGCAGCTACAGGGCGGTCCAAGAGACCCAGTACTTC
D gene: .
V gene: TRBV12-3/TRBV12-4
J gene: TRBJ2-5
clone size: .
CDR3 length: 14

CDR3 protein: CASSSSPGLATDTQYF
CDR3 DNA: TGTGCCAGCAGCTCATCGCCGGGACTAGCGACCGATACGCAGTATTTT
D gene: TRBD2
V gene: TRBV7-2
J gene: TRBJ2-3
clone size: .
CDR3 length: 16

CDR3 protein: CSARDIGQGVYGYTF
CDR3 DNA: TGCAGTGCTAGGGATATAGGACAGGGAGTTTATGGCTACACCTTC
D gene: TRBD1
V gene: TRBV20-1
J gene: TRBJ1-2
clone size: .
CDR3 length: 15

CDR3 protein: CAISEPSLQTLSEAFF
CDR3 DNA: TGTGCCATCAGTGAGCCGAGTCTACAAACCCTGTCGGAAGCTTTCTTT
D gene: .
V gene: TRBV10-3
J gene: TRBJ1-1
clone size: .
CDR3 length: 16

CDR3 protein: CSASWEETQYF
CDR3 DNA: TGCAGTGCTTCCTGGGAGGAGACCCAGTACTTC
D gene: .
V gene: TRBV20-1
J gene: TRBJ2-5
clone size: many
CDR3 length: 11

CDR3 protein: CSAREGGQGPTYGYTF
CDR3 DNA: TGCAGTGCTAGAGAGGGGGGACAGGGCCCTACCTATGGCTACACCTTC
D gene: TRBD1
V gene: TRBV20-1
J gene: TRBJ1-2
clone size: .
CDR3 length: 16

CDR3 protein: CANSEELTDNYGYTF
CDR3 DNA: TGTGCCAACAGTGAAGAGTTGACAGACAACTATGGCTACACCTTC
D gene: .
V gene: TRBV2
J gene: TRBJ1-2
clone size: .
CDR3 length: 15

CDR3 protein: CASSFQSGGAETQYF
CDR3 DNA: TGTGCCAGCAGCTTCCAGAGCGGGGGGGCGGAGACCCAGTACTTC
D gene: TRBD2
V gene: TRBV7-9
J gene: TRBJ2-5
clone size: .
CDR3 length: 15

CDR3 protein: CSVLTGPYGYTF
CDR3 DNA: TGCAGCGTTCTTACAGGGCCATATGGCTACACCTTC
D gene: .
V gene: TRBV29-1
J gene: TRBJ1-2
clone size: few
CDR3 length: 12

CDR3 protein: CASSLAPAGKTQETQYF
CDR3 DNA: TGTGCCAGCAGCTTAGCGCCGGCAGGGAAAACCCAAGAGACCCAGTACTTC
D gene: .
V gene: TRBV7-9
J gene: TRBJ2-5
clone size: .
CDR3 length: 17

CDR3 protein: CASNRQGGYYGYTF
CDR3 DNA: TGTGCCAGCAATAGACAGGGGGGATACTATGGCTACACCTTC
D gene: TRBD1
V gene: TRBV6-1
J gene: TRBJ1-2
clone size: .
CDR3 length: 14

CDR3 protein: CASSLGLAGGPREQFF
CDR3 DNA: TGCGCCAGCAGCTTGGGACTAGCGGGGGGGCCTCGGGAGCAGTTCTTC
D gene: TRBD2
V gene: TRBV5-1
J gene: TRBJ2-1
clone size: .
CDR3 length: 16

CDR3 protein: CSASLAGSTDTQYF
CDR3 DNA: TGCAGTGCTAGCCTAGCGGGGAGCACAGATACGCAGTATTTT
D gene: TRBD2
V gene: TRBV20-1
J gene: TRBJ2-3
clone size: .
CDR3 length: 14

CDR3 protein: CASSYDSGQLSMALHF
CDR3 DNA: TGTGCCAGCAGTTACGACTCGGGACAGCTCTCCATGGCCCTCCACTTT
D gene: TRBD1
V gene: TRBV12-3/TRBV12-4
J gene: TRBJ1-6
clone size: .
CDR3 length: 16

CDR3 protein: CASSLAGVAKNIQYF
CDR3 DNA: TGTGCCAGCAGCTTAGCGGGGGTAGCCAAAAACATTCAGTACTTC
D gene: .
V gene: TRBV7-2
J gene: TRBJ2-4
clone size: few
CDR3 length: 15